This is a list of T cell receptor beta chains from one sample in a study of T-cell reconstitution after alpha-beta-depleted transplantation in children. Via MiXCR, TCRdb re-called the PCR reads, giving one row per CDR3 protein. Counted here are 700,000 to 950,000 distinct CDR3 sequences, about 16% occurring once; the ten biggest clones make up about 5%. Sequencing was performed on PBMCs, mostly from graft donor cells, taken 360 days after TCRalphabeta/CD19-depleted stem cell transplant. The receptors come from a male patient under 18 who had a stem cell transplant for acute lymphoblastic leukemia, so the T cells may come from the graft donor. The CDR3 runs from the conserved cysteine through the conserved F or W. Each record gives: J gene, V gene, CDR3 protein.

j_gene: TRBJ1-4; v_gene: TRBV6-1; CDR3aa: CASRDITGVVGEKLFF
j_gene: TRBJ2-5; v_gene: TRBV6-1; CDR3aa: CASSGTGWETQYF
j_gene: TRBJ2-7; v_gene: TRBV5-6; CDR3aa: CASSFRRLASYEQYF
j_gene: TRBJ2-7; v_gene: TRBV5-1; CDR3aa: CASSAGLSYEQYF
j_gene: TRBJ2-5; v_gene: TRBV27; CDR3aa: CASSLYQGQETQYF
j_gene: TRBJ2-7; v_gene: TRBV7-9; CDR3aa: CASSLTGTGGFQYF
j_gene: TRBJ2-5; v_gene: TRBV5-1; CDR3aa: CASQPSVQETQYF
j_gene: TRBJ1-1; v_gene: TRBV3-1; CDR3aa: CASSQGTGSEAFF
j_gene: TRBJ2-1; v_gene: TRBV20-1; CDR3aa: CSARSLGRGTYNEQFF
j_gene: TRBJ2-7; v_gene: TRBV25-1; CDR3aa: CASSECLGRCYEQYF
j_gene: TRBJ1-2; v_gene: TRBV20-1; CDR3aa: CSARDPSFSRGKVNYGYTF
j_gene: TRBJ2-1; v_gene: TRBV27; CDR3aa: CASSLSWDNEQFF
j_gene: TRBJ2-7; v_gene: TRBV12-3/TRBV12-4; CDR3aa: CASSFDPGSPYEQYF
j_gene: TRBJ2-7; v_gene: TRBV9; CDR3aa: CASSVEGLAGEDEQYF
j_gene: TRBJ2-7; v_gene: TRBV28; CDR3aa: CASSLPGVGNEQYF
j_gene: TRBJ2-7; v_gene: TRBV29-1; CDR3aa: CSVDRGTAEDYEQYF
j_gene: TRBJ1-1; v_gene: TRBV5-1; CDR3aa: CASSFRGAGTEAFF
j_gene: TRBJ1-5; v_gene: TRBV5-1; CDR3aa: CASSFGVGTVNQPQHF
j_gene: TRBJ2-7; v_gene: TRBV11-2; CDR3aa: CASSLGHSSSYEQYF
j_gene: TRBJ1-1; v_gene: TRBV4-1; CDR3aa: CASSQGPQGSLNTEAFF
j_gene: TRBJ1-4; v_gene: TRBV4-1; CDR3aa: CASGQTPLGNEKLFF
j_gene: TRBJ2-5; v_gene: TRBV18; CDR3aa: CASSPGTVLRTQYF